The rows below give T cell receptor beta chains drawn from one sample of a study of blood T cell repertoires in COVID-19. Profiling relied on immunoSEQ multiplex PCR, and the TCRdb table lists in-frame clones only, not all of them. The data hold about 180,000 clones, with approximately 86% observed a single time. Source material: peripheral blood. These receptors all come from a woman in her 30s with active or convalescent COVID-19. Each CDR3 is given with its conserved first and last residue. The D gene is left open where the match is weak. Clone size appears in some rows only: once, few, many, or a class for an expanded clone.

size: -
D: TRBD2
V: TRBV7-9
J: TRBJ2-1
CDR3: CASSPRLADPGEQFF
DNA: TGTGCCAGCAGCCCGAGACTAGCCGACCCTGGTGAGCAGTTCTTC

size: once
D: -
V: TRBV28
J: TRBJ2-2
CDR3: CASSSPEGREEAGELFF
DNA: TGTGCCAGCAGTTCACCCGAGGGTAGGGAAGAGGCCGGGGAGCTGTTTTTT

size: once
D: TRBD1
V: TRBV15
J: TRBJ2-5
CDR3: CATSRLTGGQEETQYF
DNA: TGTGCCACCAGCAGACTGACAGGGGGTCAAGAAGAGACCCAGTACTTC

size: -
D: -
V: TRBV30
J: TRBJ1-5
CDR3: CAWNSGNQPQHF
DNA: TGTGCCTGGAACAGTGGCAATCAGCCCCAGCATTTT

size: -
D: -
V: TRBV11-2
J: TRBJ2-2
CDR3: CASSSLVGSLGAGELFF
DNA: TGTGCCAGCAGCTCCCTAGTCGGGAGCTTAGGGGCCGGGGAGCTGTTTTTT

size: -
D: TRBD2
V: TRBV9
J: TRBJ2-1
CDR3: CASSAGTSGSSYNEQFF
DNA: TGTGCCAGCAGCGCCGGGACTAGCGGTTCCTCCTACAATGAGCAGTTCTTC

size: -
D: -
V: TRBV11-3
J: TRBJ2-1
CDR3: CASSLGGLFEQFF
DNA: TGTGCCAGCAGCCTCGGCGGACTCTTTGAGCAGTTCTTC

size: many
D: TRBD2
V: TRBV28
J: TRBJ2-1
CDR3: CASSPDSGSVGEQFF
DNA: TGTGCCAGCAGCCCCGATAGCGGGAGCGTCGGTGAGCAGTTCTTC

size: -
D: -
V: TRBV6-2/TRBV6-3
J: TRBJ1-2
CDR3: CASSYSQRHYGYTF
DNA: TGTGCCAGCAGTTATTCGCAGCGTCACTATGGCTACACCTTC

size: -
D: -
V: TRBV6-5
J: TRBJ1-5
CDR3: CASSYSRVSNQPQHF
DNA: TGTGCCAGCAGTTACTCGAGGGTTAGCAATCAGCCCCAGCATTTT

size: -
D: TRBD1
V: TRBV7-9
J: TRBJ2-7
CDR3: CASSLGQGPHEQYF
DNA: TGTGCCAGCAGCCTCGGACAGGGACCCCACGAGCAGTACTTC

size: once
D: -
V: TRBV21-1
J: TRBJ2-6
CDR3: CASSKGTGGTSGANVLTF
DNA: TGTGCCAGCAGCAAAGGGACAGGGGGAACCTCTGGGGCCAACGTCCTGACTTTC

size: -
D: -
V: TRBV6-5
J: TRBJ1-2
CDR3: CASSYYLTGNYGYTF
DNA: TGTGCCAGCAGTTACTACTTGACAGGCAACTATGGCTACACCTTC

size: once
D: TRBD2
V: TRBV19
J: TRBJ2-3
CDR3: CASSPRGGRRTDTQYF
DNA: TGTGCCAGTAGCCCCCGGGGGGGGAGGAGGACAGATACGCAGTATTTT

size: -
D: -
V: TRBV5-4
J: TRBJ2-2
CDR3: CASSLWGGRGTGELFF
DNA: TGTGCCAGCAGCTTGTGGGGGGGCCGCGGGACCGGGGAGCTGTTTTTT

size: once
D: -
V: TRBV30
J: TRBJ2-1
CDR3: CAWSGDSTDEQFF
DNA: TGTGCCTGGAGTGGCGACTCGACGGATGAGCAGTTCTTC

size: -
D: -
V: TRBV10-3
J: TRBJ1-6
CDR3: CAISESGGRYNSPLHF
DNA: TGTGCCATCAGTGAGTCGGGGGGACGGTATAATTCACCCCTCCACTTT

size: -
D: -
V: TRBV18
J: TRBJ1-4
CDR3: CASSPQGGEKLFF
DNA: TGTGCCAGCTCACCACAGGGAGGCGAAAAACTGTTTTTT

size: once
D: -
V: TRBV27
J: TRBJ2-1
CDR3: CASSLSTVYNEQFF
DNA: TGTGCCAGCAGTTTATCCACAGTCTACAATGAGCAGTTCTTC

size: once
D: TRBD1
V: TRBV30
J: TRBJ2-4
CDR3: CAWSVLGTGLAIQYF
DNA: TGTGCCTGGAGTGTTCTCGGGACAGGGCTAGCAATTCAGTACTTC

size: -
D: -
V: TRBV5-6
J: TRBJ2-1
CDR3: CASSEPQGEQFF
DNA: TGTGCCAGCAGCGAACCCCAGGGCGAGCAGTTCTTC

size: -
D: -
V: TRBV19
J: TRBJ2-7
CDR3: CASSLRQVHEQYF
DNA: TGTGCCAGTAGTTTACGGCAGGTCCACGAGCAGTACTTC

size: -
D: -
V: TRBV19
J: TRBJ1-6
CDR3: CASSIGNSPLHF
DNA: TGTGCCAGTAGTATCGGGAATTCACCCCTCCACTTT

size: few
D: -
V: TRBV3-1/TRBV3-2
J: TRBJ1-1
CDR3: CASRLNTEAFF
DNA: TGTGCCAGCAGACTAAACACTGAAGCTTTCTTT

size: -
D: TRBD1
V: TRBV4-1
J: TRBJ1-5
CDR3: CASSPIARQGAAGNQPQHF
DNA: TGCGCCAGCAGCCCGATAGCGAGACAGGGGGCAGCGGGCAATCAGCCCCAGCATTTT

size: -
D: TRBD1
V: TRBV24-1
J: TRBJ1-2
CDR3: CATSDEGGTGDENNYGYTF
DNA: TGTGCCACCAGTGATGAAGGAGGGACAGGTGACGAGAATAACTATGGCTACACCTTC

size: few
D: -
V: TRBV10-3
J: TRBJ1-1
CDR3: CAISERGDTEAFF
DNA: TGTGCCATCAGTGAGAGGGGTGACACTGAAGCTTTCTTT

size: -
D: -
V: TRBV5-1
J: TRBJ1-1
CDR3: CASSLGSGYTEAFF
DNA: TGCGCCAGCAGCTTGGGCTCGGGGTATACTGAAGCTTTCTTT

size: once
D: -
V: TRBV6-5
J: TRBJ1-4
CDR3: CASSYTRVEKLFF
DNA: TGTGCCAGCAGTTACACCAGGGTGGAAAAACTGTTTTTT

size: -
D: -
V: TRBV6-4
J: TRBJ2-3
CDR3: CASSDSSLASTDTQYF
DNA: TGTGCCAGCAGTGACTCGTCTCTAGCGAGCACAGATACGCAGTATTTT

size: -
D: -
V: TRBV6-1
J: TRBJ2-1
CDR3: CASSEDPYSSYNEQFF
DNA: TGTGCCAGCAGTGAAGACCCCTACAGCTCCTACAATGAGCAGTTCTTC

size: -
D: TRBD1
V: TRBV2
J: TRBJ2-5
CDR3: CASSAAGGQETQYF
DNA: TGTGCCAGCAGTGCCGCAGGGGGCCAAGAGACCCAGTACTTC

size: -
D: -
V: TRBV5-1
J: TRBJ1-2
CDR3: CASSSTTSGKIGYTF
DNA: TGCGCCAGCAGCTCCACTACATCAGGGAAGATTGGCTACACCTTC

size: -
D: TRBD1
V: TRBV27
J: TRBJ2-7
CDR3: CASSSADRGPYEQYF
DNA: TGTGCCAGCAGCTCTGCGGACAGGGGGCCCTACGAGCAGTACTTC

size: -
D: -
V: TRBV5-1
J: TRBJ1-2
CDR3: CASSTRLQGYTF
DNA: TGCGCCAGCAGCACCCGGTTGCAAGGCTACACCTTC

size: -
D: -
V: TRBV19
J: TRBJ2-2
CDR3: CASTPIFDRDTGELFF
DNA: TGTGCCAGTACCCCGATATTCGACAGAGACACCGGGGAGCTGTTTTTT

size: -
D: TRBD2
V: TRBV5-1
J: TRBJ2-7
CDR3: CASSSAGGYEQYF
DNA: TGCGCCAGCAGCTCAGCGGGGGGCTACGAGCAGTACTTC

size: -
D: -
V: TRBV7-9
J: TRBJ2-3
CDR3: CASSLGPSGRYF
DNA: TGTGCCAGCAGCTTAGGACCGAGCGGGCGGTATTTT

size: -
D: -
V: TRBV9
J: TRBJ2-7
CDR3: CASSVGGKPYEQYF
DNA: TGTGCCAGCAGCGTAGGCGGGAAACCCTACGAGCAGTACTTC

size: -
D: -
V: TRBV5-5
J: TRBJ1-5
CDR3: CASSLGISSLQPQHF
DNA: TGTGCCAGCAGCTTGGGCATTTCATCACTTCAGCCCCAGCATTTT

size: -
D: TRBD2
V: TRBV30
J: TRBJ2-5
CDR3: CAWSRGGGETQYF
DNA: TGTGCCTGGAGTCGGGGCGGGGGAGAGACCCAGTACTTC

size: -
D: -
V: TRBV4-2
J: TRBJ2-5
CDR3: CASSQGVGARYF
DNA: TGTGCCAGCAGCCAAGGGGTGGGGGCCCGCTACTTC

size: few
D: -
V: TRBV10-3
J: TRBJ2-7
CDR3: CAISEQEEEGQYF
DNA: TGTGCCATCAGTGAGCAAGAGGAAGAAGGGCAGTACTTC

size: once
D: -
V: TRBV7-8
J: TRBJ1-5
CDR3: CASSLAPGYSNQPQHF
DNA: TGTGCCAGCAGCTTAGCTCCGGGTTATAGCAATCAGCCCCAGCATTTT

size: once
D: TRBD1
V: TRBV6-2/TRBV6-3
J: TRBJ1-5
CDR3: CASSYRPGTVFDQPQHF
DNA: TGTGCCAGCAGTTACAGGCCCGGGACAGTCTTCGATCAGCCCCAGCATTTT

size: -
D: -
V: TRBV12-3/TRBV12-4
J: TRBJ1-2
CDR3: CASSLRDFGGYTF
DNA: TGTGCCAGCAGTTTACGGGATTTCGGTGGCTACACCTTC

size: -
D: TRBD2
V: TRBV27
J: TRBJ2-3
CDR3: CATRPREGLTDTQYF
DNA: TGTGCCACCCGGCCGCGGGAGGGCCTCACAGATACGCAGTATTTT